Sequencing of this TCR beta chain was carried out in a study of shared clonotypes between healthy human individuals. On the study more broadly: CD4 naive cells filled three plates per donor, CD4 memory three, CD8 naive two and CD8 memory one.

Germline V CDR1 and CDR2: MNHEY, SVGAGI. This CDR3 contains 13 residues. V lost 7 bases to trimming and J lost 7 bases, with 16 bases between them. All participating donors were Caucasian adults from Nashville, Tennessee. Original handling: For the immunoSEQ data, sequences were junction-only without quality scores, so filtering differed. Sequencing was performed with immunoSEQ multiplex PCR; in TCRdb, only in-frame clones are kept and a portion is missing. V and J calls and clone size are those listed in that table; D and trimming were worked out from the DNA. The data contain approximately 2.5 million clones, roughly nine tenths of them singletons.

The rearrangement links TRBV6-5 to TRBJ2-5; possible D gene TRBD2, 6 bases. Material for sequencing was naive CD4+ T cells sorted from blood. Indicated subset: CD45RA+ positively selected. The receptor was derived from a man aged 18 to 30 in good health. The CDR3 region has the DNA TGTGCCAGCAACGGAGGGGAGTCTGCGACCCAGTACTTC. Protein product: CASNGGESATQYF.